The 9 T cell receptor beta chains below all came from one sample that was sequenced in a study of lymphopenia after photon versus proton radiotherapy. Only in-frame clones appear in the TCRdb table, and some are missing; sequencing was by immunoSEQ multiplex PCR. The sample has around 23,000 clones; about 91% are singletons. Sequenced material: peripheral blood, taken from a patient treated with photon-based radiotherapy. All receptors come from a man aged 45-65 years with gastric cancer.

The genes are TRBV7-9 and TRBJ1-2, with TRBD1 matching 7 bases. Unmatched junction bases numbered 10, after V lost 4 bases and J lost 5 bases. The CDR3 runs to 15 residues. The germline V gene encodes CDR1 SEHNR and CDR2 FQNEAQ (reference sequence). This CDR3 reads CASSSHRGGSYGYTF. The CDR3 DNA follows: TGTGCCAGCAGCTCCCACAGGGGAGGTAGTTATGGCTACACCTTC.

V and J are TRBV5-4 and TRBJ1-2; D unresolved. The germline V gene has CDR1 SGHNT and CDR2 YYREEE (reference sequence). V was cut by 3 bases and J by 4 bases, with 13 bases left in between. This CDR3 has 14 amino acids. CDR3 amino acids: CASSSTDGFYGYTF. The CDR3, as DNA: TGTGCCAGCAGCTCAACGGACGGCTTCTATGGCTACACCTTC.

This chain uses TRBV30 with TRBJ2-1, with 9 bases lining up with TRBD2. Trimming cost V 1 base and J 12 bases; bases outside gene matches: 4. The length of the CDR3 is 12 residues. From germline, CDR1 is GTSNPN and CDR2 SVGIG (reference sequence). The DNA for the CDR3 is TGTGCCTGGAGTGCCTCACTAGCGGGGCAGTTCTTC. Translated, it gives CAWSASLAGQFF.

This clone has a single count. Here the CDR3 reads CASSLTGGRPSTDTQYF. The CDR3 DNA follows: TGTGCCAGTAGTCTTACGGGGGGCAGGCCAAGCACAGATACGCAGTATTTT. The gene calls are TRBV19 and TRBJ2-3; D might be TRBD2 (7 bases). Germline loops: CDR1 LNHDA, CDR2 SQIVND (reference sequence). Trimming took 5 bases from V and 0 from J, leaving 18 bases between them. This CDR3 spans 17 amino acids.

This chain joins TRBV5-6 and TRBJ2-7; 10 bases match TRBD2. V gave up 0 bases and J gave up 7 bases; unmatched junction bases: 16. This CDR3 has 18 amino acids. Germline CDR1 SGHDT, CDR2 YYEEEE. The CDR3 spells CASSLVQGIAGGLGEQYF. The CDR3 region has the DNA TGTGCCAGCAGCTTGGTACAGGGGATAGCGGGGGGTCTGGGAGAGCAGTACTTC.

The CDR3 sequence: CASSLDITGGGNEQFF. In nucleotides, the CDR3 is TGTGCCAGCAGCTTAGATATAACAGGGGGGGGCAATGAGCAGTTCTTC. The chain couples TRBV11-2 to TRBJ2-1, with D tentatively TRBD1 (8 bases). V was trimmed by 0 bases and J by 6 bases, leaving 15 bases between them. This CDR3 region has 16 residues. Per germline, CDR1 SGHAT and CDR2 FQNNGV. Full variable domain (missing parts from reference TRBV11-2 and TRBJ2-1): EAGVAQSPRYKIIEKRQSVAFWCNPISGHATLYWYQQILGQGPKLLIQFQNNGVVDDSQLPKDRFSAERLKGVDSTLKIQPAKLEDSAVYLCASSLDITGGGNEQFFGPGTRLTVL.

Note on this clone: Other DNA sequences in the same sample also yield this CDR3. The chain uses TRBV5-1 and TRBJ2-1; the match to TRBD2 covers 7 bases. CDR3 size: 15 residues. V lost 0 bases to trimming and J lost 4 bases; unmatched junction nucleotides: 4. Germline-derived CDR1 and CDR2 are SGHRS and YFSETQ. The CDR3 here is CASSLGGLPYNEQFF. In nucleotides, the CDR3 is TGCGCCAGCAGCTTGGGGGGACTACCATACAATGAGCAGTTCTTC.

This CDR3 is CASSLGGTSGELFF. The CDR3 DNA reads TGTGCCAGCAGCTTAGGTGGGACGTCCGGGGAGCTGTTTTTT. The chain employs TRBV11-2 and TRBJ2-2, with D tentatively TRBD1 or TRBD2 (5 bases each). Trimming took off 1 base at V and 6 bases at J, with 9 bases between the two ends. Per the germline V gene, CDR1 is SGHAT and CDR2 is FQNNGV. The CDR3 runs to 14 residues.

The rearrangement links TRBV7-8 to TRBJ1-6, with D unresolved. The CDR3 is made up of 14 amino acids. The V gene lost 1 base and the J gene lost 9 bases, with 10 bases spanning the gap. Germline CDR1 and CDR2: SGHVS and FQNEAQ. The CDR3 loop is CASSLGDTGSPLHF. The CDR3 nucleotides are TGTGCCAGCAGCTTAGGAGACACCGGTTCACCCCTCCACTTT. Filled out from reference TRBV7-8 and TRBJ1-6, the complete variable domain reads GAGVSQSPRYKVAKRGQDVALRCDPISGHVSLFWYQQALGQGPEFLTYFQNEAQLDKSGLPSDRFFAERPEGSVSTLKIQRTQQEDSAVYLCASSLGDTGSPLHFGNGTRLTVT.